This TCR beta chain was recovered during a study of blood T cell repertoires in COVID-19. Study information: Sites across the United States, Italy and Spain contributed samples from acute and convalescent COVID-19. T cells, B-cell-depleted T cells, or PBMCs supplied cDNA or gDNA.

In the original workflow: Amplification of reference gene primers was used by the study to estimate nucleated cell counts. Repertoires were generated with immunoSEQ multiplex PCR, while TCRdb's copy carries only in-frame clones and drops some. From that table come the V and J calls and clone size; the DNA was used to work out D and trimming. This table has about 88,000 clones, about nine tenths appearing once. Input material: peripheral blood. The clonotype originates from a male donor with acute or convalescent COVID-19.

CDR3 amino acids: CATSVTQGGDSTQYF. The CDR3 region has the DNA TGTGCCACCAGCGTCACTCAGGGTGGGGACTCGACCCAGTACTTC. This chain uses TRBV24-1 with TRBJ2-5, with a tentative D call TRBD2 (6 bases). Looked up from germline, CDR1 is KGHDR and CDR2 is SFDVKD. The CDR3 is 15 amino acids. Trimming left V 7 bases short and J 7 bases short, with 21 bases between.